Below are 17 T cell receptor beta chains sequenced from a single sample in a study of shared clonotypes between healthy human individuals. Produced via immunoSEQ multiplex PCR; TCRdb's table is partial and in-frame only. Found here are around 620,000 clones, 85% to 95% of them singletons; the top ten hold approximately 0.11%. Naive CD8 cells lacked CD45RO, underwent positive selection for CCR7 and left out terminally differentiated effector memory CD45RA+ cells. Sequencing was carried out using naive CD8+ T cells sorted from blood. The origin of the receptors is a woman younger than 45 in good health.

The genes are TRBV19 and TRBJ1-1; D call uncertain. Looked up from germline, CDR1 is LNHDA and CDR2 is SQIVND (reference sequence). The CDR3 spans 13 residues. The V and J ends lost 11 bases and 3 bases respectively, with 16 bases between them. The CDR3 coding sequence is TGTGCCCGACTTTCGGGGTTGGACACTGAAGCTTTCTTT. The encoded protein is CARLSGLDTEAFF.

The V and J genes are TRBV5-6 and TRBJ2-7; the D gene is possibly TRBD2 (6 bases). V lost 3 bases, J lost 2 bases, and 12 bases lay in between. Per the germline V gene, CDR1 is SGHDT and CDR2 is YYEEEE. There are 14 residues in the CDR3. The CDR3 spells CASSWGDSTYEQYF. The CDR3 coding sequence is TGTGCCAGCAGCTGGGGGGACTCAACCTACGAGCAGTACTTC.

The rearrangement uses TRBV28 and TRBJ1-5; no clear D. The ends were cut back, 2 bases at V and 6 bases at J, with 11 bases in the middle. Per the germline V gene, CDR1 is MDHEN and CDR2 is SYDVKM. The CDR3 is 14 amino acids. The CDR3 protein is CASSLTVASQPQHF. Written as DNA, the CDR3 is TGTGCCAGCAGTTTAACTGTAGCAAGTCAGCCCCAGCATTTT.

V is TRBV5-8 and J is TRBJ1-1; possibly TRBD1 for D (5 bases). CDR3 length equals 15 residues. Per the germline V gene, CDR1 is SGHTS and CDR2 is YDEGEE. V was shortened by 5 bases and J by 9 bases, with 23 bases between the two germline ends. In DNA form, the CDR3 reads TGTGCCAGCAGTTTCTCCCCGACAATGACAGCAAAAGCTTTCTTT. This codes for CASSFSPTMTAKAFF.

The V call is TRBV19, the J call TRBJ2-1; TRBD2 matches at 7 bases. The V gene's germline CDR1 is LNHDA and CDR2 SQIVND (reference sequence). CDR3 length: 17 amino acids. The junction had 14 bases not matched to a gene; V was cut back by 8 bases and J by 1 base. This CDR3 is CASESRPTSVSYNEQFF. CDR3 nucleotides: TGTGCCAGTGAATCTCGGCCCACTAGCGTATCCTACAATGAGCAGTTCTTC.

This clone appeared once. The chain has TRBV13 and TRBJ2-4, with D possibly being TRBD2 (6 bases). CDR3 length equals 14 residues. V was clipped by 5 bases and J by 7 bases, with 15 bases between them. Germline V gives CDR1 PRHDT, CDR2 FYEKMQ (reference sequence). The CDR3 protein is CASSAGTTVNIQYF. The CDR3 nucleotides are TGTGCCAGCAGCGCGGGGACGACTGTTAACATTCAGTACTTC.

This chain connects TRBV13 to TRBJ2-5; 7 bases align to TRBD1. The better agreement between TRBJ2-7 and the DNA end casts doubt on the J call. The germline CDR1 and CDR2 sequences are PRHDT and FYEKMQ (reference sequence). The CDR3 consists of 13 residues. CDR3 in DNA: TGTGCCAGCAGCCCGGGACAGTCCTACGAGCAGTACTTC. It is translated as CASSPGQSYEQYF.

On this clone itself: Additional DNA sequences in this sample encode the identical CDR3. The CDR3 DNA sequence: TGTGCCAGCAGTTTTTCGGGCAGTAGTTACGAGCAGTACTTC. Translated: CASSFSGSSYEQYF. The V and J genes are TRBV28 and TRBJ2-7; no clear D gene. V lost 3 bases to trimming and J lost 4 bases, with 13 bases between them. This CDR3 has 14 residues. Germline V lookup: CDR1 MDHEN, CDR2 SYDVKM. Together with reference TRBV28 and TRBJ2-7, the CDR3 gives the full variable domain: DVKVTQSSRYLVKRTGEKVFLECVQDMDHENMFWYRQDPGLGLRLIYFSYDVKMKEKGDIPEGYSVSREKKERFSLILESASTNQTSMYLCASSFSGSSYEQYFGPGTRLTVT.

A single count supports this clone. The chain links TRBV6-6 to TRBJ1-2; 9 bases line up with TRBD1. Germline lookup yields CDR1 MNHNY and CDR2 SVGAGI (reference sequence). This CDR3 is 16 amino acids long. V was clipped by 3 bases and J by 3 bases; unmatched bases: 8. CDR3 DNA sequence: TGTGCCAGCAGTTATCTCCTACAGGGGGCTGACTATGGCTACACCTTC. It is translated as CASSYLLQGADYGYTF.

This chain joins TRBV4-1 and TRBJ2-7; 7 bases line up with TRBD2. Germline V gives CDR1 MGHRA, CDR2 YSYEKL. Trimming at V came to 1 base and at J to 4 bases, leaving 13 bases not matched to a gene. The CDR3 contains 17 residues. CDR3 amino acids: CASSQGRVAQGGYEQYF. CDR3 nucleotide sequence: TGCGCCAGCAGCCAAGGCCGGGTGGCGCAGGGAGGGTACGAGCAGTACTTC.

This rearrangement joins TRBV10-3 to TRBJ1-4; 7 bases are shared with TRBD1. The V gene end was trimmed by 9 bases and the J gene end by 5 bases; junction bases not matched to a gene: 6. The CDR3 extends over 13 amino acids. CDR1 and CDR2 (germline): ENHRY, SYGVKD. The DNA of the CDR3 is TGTGCCATAAGGGACAGCAAAAATGAAAAACTGTTTTTT. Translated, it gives CAIRDSKNEKLFF.

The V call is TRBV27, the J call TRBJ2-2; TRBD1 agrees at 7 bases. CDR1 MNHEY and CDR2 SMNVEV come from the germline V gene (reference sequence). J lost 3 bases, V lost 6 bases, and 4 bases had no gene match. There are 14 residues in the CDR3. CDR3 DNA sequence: TGTGCCAGCAGGATACAGGGGTACACCGGGGAGCTGTTTTTT. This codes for CASRIQGYTGELFF.

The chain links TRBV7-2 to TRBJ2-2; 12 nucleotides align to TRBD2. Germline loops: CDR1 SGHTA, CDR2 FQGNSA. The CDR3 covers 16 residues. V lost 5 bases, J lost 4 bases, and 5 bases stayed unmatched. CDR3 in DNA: TGTGCCAGCAGCACTAGCGGGAGGCGTGGCACCGGGGAGCTGTTTTTT. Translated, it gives CASSTSGRRGTGELFF.

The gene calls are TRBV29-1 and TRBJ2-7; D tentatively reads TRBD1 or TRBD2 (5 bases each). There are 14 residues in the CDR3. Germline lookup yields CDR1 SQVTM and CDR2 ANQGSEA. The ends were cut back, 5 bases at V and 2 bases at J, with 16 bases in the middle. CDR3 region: CSVCFGTGTYEQYF. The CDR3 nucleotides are TGCAGCGTTTGTTTCGGGACGGGGACCTACGAGCAGTACTTC.

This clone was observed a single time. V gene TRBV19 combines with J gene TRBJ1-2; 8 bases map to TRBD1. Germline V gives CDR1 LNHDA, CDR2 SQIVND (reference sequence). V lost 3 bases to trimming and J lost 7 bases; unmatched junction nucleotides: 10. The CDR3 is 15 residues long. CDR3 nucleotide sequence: TGTGCCAGTAGTATCGTCGGACAGGGAAGGAGTGGCTACACCTTC. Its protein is CASSIVGQGRSGYTF.

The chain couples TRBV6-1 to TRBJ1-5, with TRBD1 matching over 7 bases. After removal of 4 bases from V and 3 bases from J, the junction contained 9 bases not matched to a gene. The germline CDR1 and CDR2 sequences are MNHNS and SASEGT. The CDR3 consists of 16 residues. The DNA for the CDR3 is TGTGCCAGCAGTGGGACGGGACAGAACCCCAATCAGCCCCAGCATTTT. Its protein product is CASSGTGQNPNQPQHF.

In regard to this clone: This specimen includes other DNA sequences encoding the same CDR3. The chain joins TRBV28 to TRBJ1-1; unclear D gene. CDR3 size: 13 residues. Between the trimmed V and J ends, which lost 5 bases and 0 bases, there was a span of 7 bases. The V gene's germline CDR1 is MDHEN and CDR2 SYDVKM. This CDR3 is CASSPGLNTEAFF. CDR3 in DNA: TGTGCCAGCAGTCCTGGACTGAACACTGAAGCTTTCTTT.